The clone carrying this T cell receptor (beta chain) showed up many times. Its antigen is unidentified. The data stem from a study of CD8 T cells in ankylosing spondylitis. TCRdb re-derived calls from the 5' RACE reads in MiXCR, one entry per CDR3 protein. This table has about 150,000 distinct CDR3 sequences, approximately 10% appearing once. Whole-study results and caveats: What seemed typical of ankylosing spondylitis blood was a TCR beta motif built from roughly 8 highly homologous variants.

The source is a female donor with ankylosing spondylitis or in good health (not recorded which). Source material: blood, either unsorted or a sorted T cell fraction (not recorded which).

The chain's CDR3 is CASSEGAETQYF. The CDR3 nucleotides are TGTGCCAGCAGTGAGGGGGCCGAGACCCAGTACTTC. The chain joins TRBV6-1 to TRBJ2-5, with a tentative D call TRBD1 (6 bases). Germline lookup yields CDR1 MNHNS and CDR2 SASEGT. The CDR3 contains 12 residues. Trimming stripped 3 bases from V and 5 bases from J, with 7 bases between.